This T cell receptor beta chain appears in the sequencing data of a study of cytomegalovirus exposure and HLA in healthy donors. Germline V gene lookup returns CDR1 LNHDA and CDR2 SQIVND (reference sequence). V was clipped by 1 base and J by 0 bases; unmatched bases: 6. This CDR3 spans 16 amino acids. The PCR employed 60 Vbeta primers together with 13 Jbeta primers. The protocol was immunoSEQ multiplex PCR, while the TCRdb copy is restricted to in-frame clones and leaves out a portion. Found here are roughly 86,000 clones, over 50% of them singletons; the top ten hold 3.9%. Notes on this clone: The antigen is undetermined.

General study findings and limits: Diagnosis of cytomegalovirus status made by the classifier reportedly showed high specificity and sensitivity. Some V segments could not be told apart, so they were left out, TRBV6-2 and TRBV6-3 among them.

Sequencing used PBMCs. The rearrangement uses TRBV19 and TRBJ2-7; TRBD2 aligns across 7 bases. The sequence was obtained from a man aged 25-45 years in good health and CMV-seronegative. The CDR3 is CASSIAAGGSSYEQYF. In DNA form, the CDR3 reads TGTGCCAGTAGTATAGCAGCCGGGGGGAGCTCCTACGAGCAGTACTTC.